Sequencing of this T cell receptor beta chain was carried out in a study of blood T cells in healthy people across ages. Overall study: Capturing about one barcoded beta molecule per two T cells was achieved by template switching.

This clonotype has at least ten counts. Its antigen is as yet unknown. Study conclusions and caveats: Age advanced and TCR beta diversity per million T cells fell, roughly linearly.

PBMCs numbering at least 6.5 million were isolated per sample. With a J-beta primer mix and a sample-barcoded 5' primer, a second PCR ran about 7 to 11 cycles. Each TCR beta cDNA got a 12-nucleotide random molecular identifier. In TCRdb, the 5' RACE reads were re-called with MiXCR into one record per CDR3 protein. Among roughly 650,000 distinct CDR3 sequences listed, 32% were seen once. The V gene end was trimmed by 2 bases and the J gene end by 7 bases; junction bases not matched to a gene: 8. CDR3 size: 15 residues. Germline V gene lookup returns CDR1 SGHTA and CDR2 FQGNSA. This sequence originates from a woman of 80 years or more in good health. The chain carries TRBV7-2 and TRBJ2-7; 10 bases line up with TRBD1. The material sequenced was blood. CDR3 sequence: CASSLMTGGLSEQYF. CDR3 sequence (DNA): TGTGCCAGCAGCTTAATGACAGGGGGCCTCTCGGAGCAGTACTTC. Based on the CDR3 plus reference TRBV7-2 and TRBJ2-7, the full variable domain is GAGVSQSPSNKVTEKGKDVELRCDPISGHTALYWYRQSLGQGLEFLIYFQGNSAPDKSGLPSDRFSAERTGGSVSTLTIQRTQQEDSAVYLCASSLMTGGLSEQYFGPGTRLTVT.